What follows are 18 T cell receptor beta chains derived from one specimen sequenced in a study of T-cell memory formation after mild COVID-19. TCRdb reprocessed the 5' RACE reads with MiXCR, giving one entry per CDR3 protein. The sample lists fewer than 450,000 distinct CDR3 sequences; roughly 21% were seen once. Sequenced input: PBMCs or a T cell subset sorted from them (not recorded which). These receptors were collected from an adult woman who had mild COVID-19 (a few samples of this study predate the infection). Cell type and time point are not known.

This clonotype showed up just a few times. The chain recombines TRBV3-1 with TRBJ1-2; D is uncertain. The germline V gene has CDR1 LGHDT and CDR2 YNNKEL (reference sequence). Trimming pared 7 bases from V and 4 bases from J, leaving 13 bases between. This CDR3 is built from 13 residues. The CDR3 protein is CASNSRGGYGYTF. The CDR3 DNA follows: TGTGCCAGCAACTCCCGGGGTGGCTATGGCTACACCTTC. Combining the CDR3 with reference TRBV3-1 and TRBJ1-2 gives the whole variable domain DTAVSQTPKYLVTQMGNDKSIKCEQNLGHDTMYWYKQDSKKFLKIMFSYNNKELIINETVPNRFSPKSPDKAHLNLHINSLELGDSAVYFCASNSRGGYGYTFGSGTRLTVV.

This chain uses TRBV7-3 with TRBJ2-7; TRBD2 matches 12 bases. The V and J ends lost 2 bases and 2 bases, in that order; junction bases with no gene match: 10. The CDR3 covers 18 residues. Germline V gene lookup returns CDR1 SGHTA and CDR2 FQGTGA. The CDR3 sequence is CASSLASPGLAGTYEQYF. CDR3 in DNA: TGTGCCAGCAGCTTAGCTTCCCCCGGACTAGCGGGAACCTACGAGCAGTACTTC.

The table lists this clonotype with a few counts. The genes are TRBV20-1 and TRBJ1-3; unclear D gene. Deletions cut 1 base from V and 3 bases from J, with 4 bases between. CDR3 size: 12 residues. Per germline, CDR1 DFQATT and CDR2 SNEGSKA (reference sequence). The CDR3 DNA is TGCAGTGCTAGAGGGGGTGGAAACACCATATATTTT. Protein sequence: CSARGGGNTIYF.

The chain combines TRBV20-1 with TRBJ2-1; D is possibly TRBD1 or TRBD2 (6 bases each). Trimming removed 1 base from V and 6 bases from J, with 16 bases in between. The germline CDR1 and CDR2 sequences are DFQATT and SNEGSKA (reference sequence). CDR3 length: 15 residues. CDR3 sequence: CSARAPAKGGNEQFF. The CDR3 DNA follows: TGCAGTGCTAGAGCCCCCGCGAAGGGGGGCAATGAGCAGTTCTTC.

The rearrangement uses TRBV11-2 and TRBJ2-3; D assignment may be TRBD1 or TRBD2 (7 bases each). V gave up 5 bases and J gave up 4 bases, with 19 bases separating them. CDR1 is SGHAT, CDR2 FQNNGV, per germline. The CDR3 loop spans 16 amino acids. This chain's CDR3 is CASSPPRSGGADTQYF. CDR3 bases: TGTGCCAGCAGCCCGCCCCGGTCAGGGGGGGCAGATACGCAGTATTTT.

V is TRBV7-9 and J is TRBJ2-5, with 7 bases fitting TRBD2. The germline gives CDR1 SEHNR, CDR2 FQNEAQ (reference sequence). The CDR3 runs 15 residues. V shed 4 bases and J 1 base; nucleotides not matched to a gene: 6. Here the CDR3 DNA reads TGTGCCAGCAGCTCCAAGGGCGGGGGCCAAGAGACCCAGTACTTC. Protein sequence: CASSSKGGGQETQYF.

The chain recombines TRBV15 with TRBJ2-5, with unresolved D. Germline loops: CDR1 LNHNV, CDR2 YYDKDF (reference sequence). V was trimmed by 4 bases and J by 4 bases, leaving 16 bases between them. The CDR3 consists of 15 residues. CDR3 sequence (DNA): TGTGCCACCAGCAAAGTCGGCAGTCAACGAGAGACCCAGTACTTC. Its translation is CATSKVGSQRETQYF.

The V and J genes are TRBV12-3 or TRBV12-4 and TRBJ1-5, with D maybe TRBD1 (6 bases). There are 17 residues in the CDR3. Between the trimmed V and J ends, which lost 4 bases and 3 bases, there was a span of 19 bases. The CDR3 DNA is TGTGCCAGCAGTTCGCAGTCGTCGGGGGGCGTCAATCAGCCCCAGCATTTT. It yields the protein CASSSQSSGGVNQPQHF.

There are a few counts of this clonotype. The chain employs TRBV6-2 or TRBV6-3 and TRBJ2-1; the match to TRBD1 covers 8 bases. The junction had 11 bases not matched to a gene; V was cut back by 3 bases and J by 10 bases. This CDR3 is built from 15 residues. From germline, CDR1 is MNHEY and CDR2 SVGEGT. DNA for the CDR3: TGTGCCAGCAGTTATCCCGGACAGGGAGTGGGAGAGCAGTTCTTC. Its protein is CASSYPGQGVGEQFF.

The sample holds a few counts of this clonotype. J is TRBJ2-2 and V is TRBV20-1; D may be TRBD2 (6 bases). Trimming cost V 3 bases and J 6 bases, with 11 bases left between them. Germline CDR1 is DFQATT and CDR2 is SNEGSKA (reference sequence). The CDR3 is made up of 13 amino acids. The CDR3 nucleotides are TGCAGTGCTAGCGGGAGTACCGCCGGGGAGCTGTTTTTT. Its protein product is CSASGSTAGELFF.

The chain carries TRBV6-5 and TRBJ2-7; TRBD1 matches 10 bases. In germline, CDR1 is MNHEY, CDR2 SVGAGI. V was clipped by 5 bases and J by 3 bases; unmatched bases: 4. The CDR3 runs to 14 residues. In nucleotides, the CDR3 is TGTGCCAGCAGTCCGGGACAGGGGAACTACGAGCAGTACTTC. This translates into CASSPGQGNYEQYF.

This clonotype was seen a handful of times. The gene calls are TRBV6-5 and TRBJ2-5; 8 bases are a match to TRBD2. Germline V gives CDR1 MNHEY, CDR2 SVGAGI. Trimming at V came to 5 bases and at J to 4 bases, leaving 12 bases not matched to a gene. The CDR3 has 16 amino acids. The CDR3, as DNA: TGTGCCAGCAGTCCAACCGGGACTAGATCTCCAGAGACCCAGTACTTC. Its translation is CASSPTGTRSPETQYF.

V gene TRBV30 combines with J gene TRBJ2-3, with D unresolved. The CDR3 sequence is 14 residues long. V lost 0 bases, J lost 3 bases, and 10 bases lay in between. Germline V gene lookup returns CDR1 GTSNPN and CDR2 SVGIG (reference sequence). The CDR3, as DNA: TGTGCCTGGAGTGTACTTAGGAAGACAGATACGCAGTATTTT. This gives the protein CAWSVLRKTDTQYF.

This clonotype was seen a few times. This sequence joins TRBV5-1 and TRBJ2-1, with 8 nucleotides matching TRBD1. The CDR3 totals 14 residues. With 2 bases clipped from V and 7 bases from J, the junction kept 5 bases outside the gene matches. Germline V gene data show CDR1 as SGHRS and CDR2 as YFSETQ. In nucleotides, the CDR3 is TGCGCCAGCAGCTTCCCGGGACAGGCGAATGAGCAGTTCTTC. Its translation is CASSFPGQANEQFF. The entire variable domain, with the rest obtained from reference TRBV5-1 and TRBJ2-1, is as follows: KAGVTQTPRYLIKTRGQQVTLSCSPISGHRSVSWYQQTPGQGLQFLFEYFSETQRNKGNFPGRFSGRQFSNSRSEMNVSTLELGDSALYLCASSFPGQANEQFFGPGTRLTVL.

This clonotype showed up just a few times. The CDR3 coding sequence is TGTGCCACCAGTGATTGGACAGAACCGGGGGAGCAGTACTTC. Translating gives CATSDWTEPGEQYF. The rearrangement uses TRBV24-1 and TRBJ2-7; TRBD1 might be the D (6 bases). The V end was cut by 2 bases, the J end by 7 bases, with 14 bases between. CDR3 length: 14 amino acids. CDR1 and CDR2 from the germline V gene are KGHDR and SFDVKD.

This clonotype was detected only once. The chain uses TRBV12-3 or TRBV12-4 and TRBJ1-1; D gene ambiguous. The CDR3 loop spans 12 amino acids. Trimming shortened V by 2 bases and J by 8 bases, and 9 bases separated the two germline ends. CDR3: CASSLLAIEAFF. In DNA form, the CDR3 reads TGTGCCAGCAGTTTACTTGCCATCGAAGCTTTCTTT.

This clonotype has only a few counts. The rearrangement links TRBV7-9 to TRBJ2-7; tentative D call: TRBD2 (5 bases). From germline, CDR1 is SEHNR and CDR2 FQNEAQ (reference sequence). The CDR3 is made up of 14 amino acids. V gave up 4 bases and J gave up 0 bases, with 10 bases separating them. The CDR3 spells CASSSQRSSYEQYF. CDR3 bases: TGTGCCAGCAGCTCGCAGCGGAGCTCCTACGAGCAGTACTTC.

The chain recombines TRBV7-2 with TRBJ2-3, with 14 bases identical to TRBD2. CDR3 length: 18 residues. In germline, CDR1 is SGHTA, CDR2 FQGNSA. Trimming removed 2 bases from V and 8 bases from J; junction bases left unmatched: 12. The CDR3 nucleotides are TGTGCCAGCAGCTTAAGACTAGCGGGAGGGCCTTTGGTGGGTACGCAGTATTTT. Protein product: CASSLRLAGGPLVGTQYF.